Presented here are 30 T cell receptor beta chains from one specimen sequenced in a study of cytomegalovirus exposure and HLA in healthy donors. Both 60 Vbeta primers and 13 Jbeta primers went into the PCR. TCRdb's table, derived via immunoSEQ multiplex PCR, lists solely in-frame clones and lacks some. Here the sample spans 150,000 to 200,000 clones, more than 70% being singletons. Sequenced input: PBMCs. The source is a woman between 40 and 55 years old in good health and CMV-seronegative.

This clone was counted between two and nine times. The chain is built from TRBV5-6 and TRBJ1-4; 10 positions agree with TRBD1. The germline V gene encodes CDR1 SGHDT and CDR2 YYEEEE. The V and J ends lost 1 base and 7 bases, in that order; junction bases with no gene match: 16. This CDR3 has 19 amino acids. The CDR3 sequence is CASSLSRYDRGRNVEKLFF. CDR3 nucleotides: TGTGCCAGCAGCTTGTCTCGCTATGACAGGGGGCGAAACGTTGAAAAACTGTTTTTT.

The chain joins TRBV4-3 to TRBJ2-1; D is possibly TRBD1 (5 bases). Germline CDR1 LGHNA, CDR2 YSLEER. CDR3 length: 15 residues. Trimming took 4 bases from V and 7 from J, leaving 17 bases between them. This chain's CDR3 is CASSRSLTQGNEQFF. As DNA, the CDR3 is TGCGCCAGCAGCCGATCCCTGACCCAGGGTAATGAGCAGTTCTTC.

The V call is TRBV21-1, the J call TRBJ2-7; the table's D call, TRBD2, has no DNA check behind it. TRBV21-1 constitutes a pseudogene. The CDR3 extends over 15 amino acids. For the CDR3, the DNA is TGTGCCAGCAGCACAAGGGACTCTAGCTCCTACGAGCAGTACTTC. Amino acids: CASSTRDSSSYEQYF.

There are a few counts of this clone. This CDR3 is CASSPGQFYEQYV. CDR3 in DNA: TGTGCCAGCAGCCCCGGACAGTTTTACGAGCAGTACGTC. The chain couples TRBV11-2 to TRBJ2-7, with a weak D call TRBD1 (6 bases). The V end lost 5 bases, the J end lost 4 bases, and 12 bases lay between the germline ends. Germline V gene lookup returns CDR1 SGHAT and CDR2 FQNNGV. The CDR3 is 13 residues long.

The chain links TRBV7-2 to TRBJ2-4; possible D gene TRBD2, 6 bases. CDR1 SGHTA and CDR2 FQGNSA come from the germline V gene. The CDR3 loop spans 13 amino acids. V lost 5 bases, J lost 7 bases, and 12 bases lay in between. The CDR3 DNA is TGTGCCAGCAGCCCCGGCCGGGGGAACATTCAGTACTTC. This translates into CASSPGRGNIQYF.

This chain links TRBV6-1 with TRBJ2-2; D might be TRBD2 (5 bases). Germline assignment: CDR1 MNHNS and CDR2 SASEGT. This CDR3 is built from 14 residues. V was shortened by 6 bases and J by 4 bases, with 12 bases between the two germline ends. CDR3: CASRLSAGTGELFF. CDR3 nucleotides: TGTGCCAGCAGGCTATCCGCGGGCACCGGGGAGCTGTTTTTT.

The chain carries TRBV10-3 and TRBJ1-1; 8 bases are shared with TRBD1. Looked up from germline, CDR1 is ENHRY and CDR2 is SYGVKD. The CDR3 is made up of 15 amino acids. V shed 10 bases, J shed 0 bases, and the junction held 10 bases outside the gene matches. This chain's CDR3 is CATTGDGNMNTEAFF. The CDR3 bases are TGTGCCACGACAGGGGACGGGAACATGAACACTGAAGCTTTCTTT.

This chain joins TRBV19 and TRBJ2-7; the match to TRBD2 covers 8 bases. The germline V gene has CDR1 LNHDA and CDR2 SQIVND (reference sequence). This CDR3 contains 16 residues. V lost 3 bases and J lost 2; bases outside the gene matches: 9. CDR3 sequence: CASSIKASGLPYEQYF. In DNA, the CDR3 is TGTGCCAGTAGTATCAAGGCTAGCGGGCTCCCCTACGAGCAGTACTTC.

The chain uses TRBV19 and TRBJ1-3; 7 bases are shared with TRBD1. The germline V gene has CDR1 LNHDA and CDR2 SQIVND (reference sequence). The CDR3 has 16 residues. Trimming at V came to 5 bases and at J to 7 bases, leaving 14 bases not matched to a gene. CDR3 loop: CASSLPLTGNRNTIYF. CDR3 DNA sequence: TGTGCCAGTAGTCTCCCCCTGACAGGGAATCGGAACACCATATATTTT.

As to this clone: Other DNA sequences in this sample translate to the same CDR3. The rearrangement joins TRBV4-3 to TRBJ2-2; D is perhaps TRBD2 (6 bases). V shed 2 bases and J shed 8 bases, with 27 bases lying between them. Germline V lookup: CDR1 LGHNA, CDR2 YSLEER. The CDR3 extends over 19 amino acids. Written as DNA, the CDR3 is TGCGCCAGCAGCCAATCTTTCCCGGGACTTCTCCTCTTAGGAGGGGAGCTGTTTTTT. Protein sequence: CASSQSFPGLLLLGGELFF.

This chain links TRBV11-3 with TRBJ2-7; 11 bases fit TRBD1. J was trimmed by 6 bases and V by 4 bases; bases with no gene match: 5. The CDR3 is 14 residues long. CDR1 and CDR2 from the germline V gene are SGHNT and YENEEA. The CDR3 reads CASSSGQGAGEQYV. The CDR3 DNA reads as TGTGCCAGCAGCTCCGGACAGGGGGCCGGCGAGCAGTACGTC.

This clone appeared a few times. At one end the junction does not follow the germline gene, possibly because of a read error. Written as DNA, the CDR3 is TGTTCCAGCAGCTTTGAGGGAAAACTGTTTTTT. It is translated as CSSSFEGKLFF. The chain is built from TRBV7-9 and TRBJ1-4; no clear D gene. Germline CDR1 is SEHNR and CDR2 is FQNEAQ (reference sequence). The CDR3 has 11 residues.

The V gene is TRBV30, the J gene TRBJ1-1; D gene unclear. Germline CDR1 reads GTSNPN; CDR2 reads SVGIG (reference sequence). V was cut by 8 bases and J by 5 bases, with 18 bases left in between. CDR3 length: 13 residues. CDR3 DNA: TGTGCCGGACTAGTTCGGGGTTGGACTGAAGCTTTCTTT. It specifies CAGLVRGWTEAFF. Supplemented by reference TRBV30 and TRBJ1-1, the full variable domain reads SQTIHQWPATLVQPVGSPLSLECTVEGTSNPNLYWYRQAAGRGLQLLFYSVGIGQISSEVPQNLSASRPQDRQFILSSKKLLLSDSGFYLCAGLVRGWTEAFFGQGTRLTVV.

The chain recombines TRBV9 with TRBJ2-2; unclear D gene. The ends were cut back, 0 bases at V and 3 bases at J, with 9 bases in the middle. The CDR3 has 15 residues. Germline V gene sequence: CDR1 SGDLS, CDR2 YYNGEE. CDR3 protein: CASSVGAAYTGELFF. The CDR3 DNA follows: TGTGCCAGCAGCGTAGGGGCCGCGTACACCGGGGAGCTGTTTTTT.

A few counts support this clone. The CDR3 region is CASTLVAGINEQYF. The DNA for the CDR3 is TGTGCCAGCACCCTCGTAGCAGGGATCAACGAGCAGTACTTC. V is TRBV27 and J is TRBJ2-7; D possibly corresponds to TRBD1 (5 bases). Trimming pared 7 bases from V and 5 bases from J, leaving 18 bases between. The CDR3 has 14 amino acids. In germline, CDR1 is MNHEY, CDR2 SMNVEV (reference sequence).

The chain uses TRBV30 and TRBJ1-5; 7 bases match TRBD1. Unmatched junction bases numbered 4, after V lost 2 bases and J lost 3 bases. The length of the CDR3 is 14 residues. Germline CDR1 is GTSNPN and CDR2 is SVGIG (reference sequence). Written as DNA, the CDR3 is TGTGCCTGGAGTAGGGGACAGCTCAATCAGCCCCAGCATTTT. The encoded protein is CAWSRGQLNQPQHF.

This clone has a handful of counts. In nucleotides, the CDR3 is TGTGCCATCAGTGAGGACAGGGGGTACACTGAAGCTTTCTTT. Residues: CAISEDRGYTEAFF. The chain joins TRBV10-3 to TRBJ1-1; TRBD1 matches at 9 bases. The germline gives CDR1 ENHRY, CDR2 SYGVKD. The CDR3 runs to 14 residues. After removal of 2 bases from V and 3 bases from J, the junction contained 1 base not matched to a gene.

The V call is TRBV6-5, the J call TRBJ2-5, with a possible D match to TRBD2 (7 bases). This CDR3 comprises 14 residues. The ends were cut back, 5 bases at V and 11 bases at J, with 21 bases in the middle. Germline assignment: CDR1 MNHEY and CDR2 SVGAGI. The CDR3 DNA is TGTGCCAGCAGTCGACTAGCCAGAGGGGGGGAGCAGTACTTC. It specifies CASSRLARGGEQYF.

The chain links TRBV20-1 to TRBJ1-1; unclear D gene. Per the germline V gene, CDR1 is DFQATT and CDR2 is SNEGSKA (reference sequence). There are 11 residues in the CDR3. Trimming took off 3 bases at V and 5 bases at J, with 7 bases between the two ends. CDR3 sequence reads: CSASGETEAFF. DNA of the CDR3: TGCAGTGCTAGCGGGGAGACTGAAGCTTTCTTT.

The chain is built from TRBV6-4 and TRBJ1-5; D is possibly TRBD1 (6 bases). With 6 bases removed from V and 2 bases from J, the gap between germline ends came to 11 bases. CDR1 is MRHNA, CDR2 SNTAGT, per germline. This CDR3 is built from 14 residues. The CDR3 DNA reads TGTGCCAGCAGCGCTGAGGGGGGCAATCAGCCCCAGCATTTT. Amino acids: CASSAEGGNQPQHF.

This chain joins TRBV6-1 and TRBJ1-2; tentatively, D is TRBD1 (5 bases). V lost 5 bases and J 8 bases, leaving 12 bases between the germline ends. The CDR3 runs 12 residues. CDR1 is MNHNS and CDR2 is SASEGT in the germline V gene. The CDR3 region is CASSTQGWGYTF. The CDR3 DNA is TGTGCCAGCAGTACCCAGGGTTGGGGCTACACCTTC.

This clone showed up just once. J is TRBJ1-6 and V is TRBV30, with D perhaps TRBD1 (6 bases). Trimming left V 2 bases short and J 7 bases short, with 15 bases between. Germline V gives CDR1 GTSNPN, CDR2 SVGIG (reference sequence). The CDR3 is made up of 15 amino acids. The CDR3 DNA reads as TGTGCCTGGAGTCTTGTAGGGGGAAGGAATTCACCCCTCCACTTT. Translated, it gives CAWSLVGGRNSPLHF. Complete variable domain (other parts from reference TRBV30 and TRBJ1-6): SQTIHQWPATLVQPVGSPLSLECTVEGTSNPNLYWYRQAAGRGLQLLFYSVGIGQISSEVPQNLSASRPQDRQFILSSKKLLLSDSGFYLCAWSLVGGRNSPLHFGNGTRLTVT.

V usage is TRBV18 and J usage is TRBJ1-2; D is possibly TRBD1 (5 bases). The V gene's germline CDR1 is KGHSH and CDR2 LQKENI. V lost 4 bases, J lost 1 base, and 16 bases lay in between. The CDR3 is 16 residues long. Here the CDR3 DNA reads TGTGCCAGCTCACTTTTAGGACAAGAGATTAACTATGGCTACACCTTC. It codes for CASSLLGQEINYGYTF.

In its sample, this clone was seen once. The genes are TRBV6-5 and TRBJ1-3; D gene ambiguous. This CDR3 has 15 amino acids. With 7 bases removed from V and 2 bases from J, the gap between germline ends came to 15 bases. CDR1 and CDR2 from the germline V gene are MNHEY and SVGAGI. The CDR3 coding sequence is TGTGCCAGCACCCTAAGCCCATTCCCTGGAAACACCATATATTTT. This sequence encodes CASTLSPFPGNTIYF.

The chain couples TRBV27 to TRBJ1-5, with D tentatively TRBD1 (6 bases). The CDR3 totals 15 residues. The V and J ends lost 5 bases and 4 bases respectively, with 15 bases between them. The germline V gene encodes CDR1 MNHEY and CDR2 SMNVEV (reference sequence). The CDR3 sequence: CASSRNREGNQPQHF. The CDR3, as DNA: TGTGCCAGCAGTAGAAACAGGGAGGGGAATCAGCCCCAGCATTTT.

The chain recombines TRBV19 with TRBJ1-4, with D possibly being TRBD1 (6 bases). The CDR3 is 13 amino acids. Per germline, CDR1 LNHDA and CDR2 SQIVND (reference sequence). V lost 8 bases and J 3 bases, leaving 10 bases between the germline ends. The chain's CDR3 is CASLDRPNEKLFF. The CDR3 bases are TGTGCCAGTTTGGACAGACCTAATGAAAAACTGTTTTTT.

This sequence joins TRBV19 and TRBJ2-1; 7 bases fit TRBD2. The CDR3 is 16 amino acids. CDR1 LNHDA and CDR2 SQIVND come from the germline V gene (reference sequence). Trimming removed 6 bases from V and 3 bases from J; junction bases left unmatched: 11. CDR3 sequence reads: CASSDSTSPIYNEQFF. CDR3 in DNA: TGTGCCAGTAGCGATTCGACTAGCCCAATCTACAATGAGCAGTTCTTC.

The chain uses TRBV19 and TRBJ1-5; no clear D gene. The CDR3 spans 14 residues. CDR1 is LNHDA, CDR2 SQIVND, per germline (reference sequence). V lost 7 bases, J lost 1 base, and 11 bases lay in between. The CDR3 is CASKVTESNQPQHF. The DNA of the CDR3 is TGTGCCAGTAAAGTCACAGAAAGCAATCAGCCCCAGCATTTT.

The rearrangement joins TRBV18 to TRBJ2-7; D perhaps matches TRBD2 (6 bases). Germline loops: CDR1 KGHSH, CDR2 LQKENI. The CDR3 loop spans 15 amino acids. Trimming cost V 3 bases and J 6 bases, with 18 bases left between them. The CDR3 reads CASSPNSVAAAEQYF. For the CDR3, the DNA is TGTGCCAGCTCACCGAACTCCGTAGCGGCCGCCGAGCAGTACTTC.

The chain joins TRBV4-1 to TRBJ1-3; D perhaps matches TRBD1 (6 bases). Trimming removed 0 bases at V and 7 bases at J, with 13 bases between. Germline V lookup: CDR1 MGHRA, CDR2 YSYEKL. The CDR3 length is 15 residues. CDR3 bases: TGCGCCAGCAGCCAAGATCAGGGGAGCCAGAACACCATATATTTT. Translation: CASSQDQGSQNTIYF.